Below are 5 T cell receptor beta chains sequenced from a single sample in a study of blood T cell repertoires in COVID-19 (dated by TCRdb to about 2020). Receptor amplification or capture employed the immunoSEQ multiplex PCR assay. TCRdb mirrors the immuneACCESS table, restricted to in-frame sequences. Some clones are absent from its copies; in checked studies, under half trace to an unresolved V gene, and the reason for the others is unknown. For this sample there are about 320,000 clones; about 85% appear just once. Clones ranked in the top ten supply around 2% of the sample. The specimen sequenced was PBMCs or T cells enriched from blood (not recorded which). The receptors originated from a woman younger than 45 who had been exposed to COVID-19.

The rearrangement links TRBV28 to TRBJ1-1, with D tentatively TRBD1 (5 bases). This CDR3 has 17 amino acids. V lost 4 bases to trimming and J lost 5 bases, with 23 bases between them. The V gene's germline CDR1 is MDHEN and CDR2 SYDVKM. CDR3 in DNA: TGTGCCAGCAGTTCACCGGGGGGAGCTGGTAAAGGGACTGAAGCTTTCTTT. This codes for CASSSPGGAGKGTEAFF.

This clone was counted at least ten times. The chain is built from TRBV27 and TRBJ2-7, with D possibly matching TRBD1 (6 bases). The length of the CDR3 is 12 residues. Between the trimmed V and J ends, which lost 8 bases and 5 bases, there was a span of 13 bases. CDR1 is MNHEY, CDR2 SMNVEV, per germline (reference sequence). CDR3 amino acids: CASSTGWDEQYF. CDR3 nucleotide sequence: TGTGCCAGCTCTACAGGGTGGGACGAGCAGTACTTC.

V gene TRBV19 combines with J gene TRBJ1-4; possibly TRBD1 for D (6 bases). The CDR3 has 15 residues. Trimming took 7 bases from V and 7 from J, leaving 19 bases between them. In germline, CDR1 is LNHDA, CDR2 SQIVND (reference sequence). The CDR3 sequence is CASTLSWGPGEKLFF. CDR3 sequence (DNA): TGTGCCAGTACCCTAAGTTGGGGGCCTGGTGAAAAACTGTTTTTT.

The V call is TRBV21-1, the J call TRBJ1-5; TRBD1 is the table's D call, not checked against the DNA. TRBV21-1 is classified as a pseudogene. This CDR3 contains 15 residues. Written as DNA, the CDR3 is TGTGCCGGATTACAGCTTATAGGAACGGTTGGGCCCCAGCATTTT. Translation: CAGLQLIGTVGPQHF.

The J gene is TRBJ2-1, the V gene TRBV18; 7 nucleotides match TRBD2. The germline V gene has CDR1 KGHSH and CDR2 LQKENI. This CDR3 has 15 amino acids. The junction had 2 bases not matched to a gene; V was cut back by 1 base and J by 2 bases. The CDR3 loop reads CASSPLSGAYNEQFF. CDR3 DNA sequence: TGTGCCAGCTCACCACTAAGCGGGGCCTACAATGAGCAGTTCTTC.